The sequence of this T cell receptor (beta chain) was determined in a study of T-cell memory formation after mild COVID-19 (dated by TCRdb to the early 2020s). Broadly, across the study: TCR sequence clusters from the two donors were found to be largely donor specific. In two donors, T-cell clones that expanded and contracted after mild COVID-19 were followed by sequencing TCRalpha and TCRbeta repertoires longitudinally. Two young, previously healthy adult volunteers, one female and one male, were included in the cohort. Beyond this particular receptor, the publication reports: The study covered only a couple of mild cases, and larger cohorts including severe cases with pre-infection samples were considered necessary. Contracting CD4+ clones were located mainly in the CM and EM memory subsets, whereas CD8+ clones were found to be enriched in EMRA. SARS-CoV-2 specificity was not confirmed for the second-wave clones peaking on day 37. Clones contracting from day 15 to 85 had balanced CD4/CD8 phenotypes, while a second wave expanding from day 15 to 37 was biased towards CD4+. Some responding clones were detected in pre-infection memory, which suggested that pre-existing cross-reactive memory T cells had joined the SARS-CoV-2 response.

This clonotype came up a few times. No cognate antigen has been identified for it. No base quality values were provided; no much bigger clone lies one nucleotide off. PBMCs were isolated by Ficoll-Paque density gradient centrifugation. Instrument on record: Illumina NovaSeq 6000. cDNA libraries for TCRalpha and TCRbeta were prepared by 5'RACE using constant-segment primers, with sample barcodes and unique molecular identifiers added. RNA was extracted from every sample with Trizol reagent. The libraries were amplified in two PCR steps, and the second step added a second sample barcode and Illumina TruSeq adapters. Sequencing of the libraries was done on an Illumina NovaSeq, producing 2 x 150 bp paired-end reads. The original methods were these. The reads were demultiplexed and collapsed into UMI-guided consensus sequences using migec v1.2.7. Using mixcr v2.1.11, UMI consensuses were aligned to TRA and TRB V and J templates and then assembled into clonotypes. A clonotype was counted as expanded or contracted only when both edgeR and NoisET called the clonotype significant, with the noise models trained on biological replicates. edgeR calls used a false discovery rate-adjusted p below 0.01 and a log2 fold-change threshold of 1. PCA with hierarchical clustering of max-normalized trajectories of the 1000 most abundant clonotypes was used as exploratory dynamics analysis. Separately sequenced CD4+ and CD8+ repertoires were used to assign the CD4 or CD8 phenotype of responding clones. TCRdb itself trimmed the public reads at Q25 with fastp, ran MiXCR and retained productive beta chains. Records with the same CDR3 protein are collapsed into one entry carrying the most frequent genes and DNA. These V and J calls derive from TCRdb rather than the authors' analysis. This sample lists approximately 410,000 distinct CDR3 sequences; 23% were detected once. Around 13% of the sample is taken by the ten largest.

The CDR3 covers 13 residues, taking in both the cysteine and the phenylalanine. The DNA shown is the 39-base CDR3, in frame from base 1. Deletion took 7 bases off V and 6 bases off J, with a span of 13 bases between the germline ends. CDR1 SEHNR and CDR2 FQNEAQ are derived from the germline V gene (reference sequence). This clonotype originated in an adult woman who had mild COVID-19 (a few samples of this study predate the infection). The sample titles of this study are shuffled in the database, so cell type and time point are left out; the donor was told from shared clones. Sequencing was done on a sample of PBMCs or a T cell subset sorted from them (not recorded which). This chain is built from TRBV7-9 and TRBJ1-5, with the D gene uncertain. Here the CDR3 is given as CASTPGGPQPQHF. The DNA sequence is as follows: TGTGCCAGCACCCCCGGCGGGCCTCAGCCCCAGCATTTT.